These 13 T cell receptor beta chains came from one sample sequenced in a study of shared clonotypes between healthy human individuals. Some clones are missing from TCRdb's copy, which holds only in-frame ones; the method was immunoSEQ multiplex PCR. The table has 2 million to 3 million clones, over 85% seen once. The sample taken for sequencing was naive CD4+ T cells from PBMCs. As to subset: CD45RA+ positively selected. These receptors were taken from a man between 18 and 29 years old in good health. Some clones in this sample may be carry-over from other donors' samples.

This clone has just a few counts. CDR3: CASKQSNQPQHF. The CDR3 region has the DNA TGTGCCAGCAAACAGAGCAATCAGCCCCAGCATTTT. The chain recombines TRBV21-1 with TRBJ1-5; the table's TRBD1 call for D was not verified on the DNA. TRBV21-1 represents a pseudogene. The CDR3 runs 12 residues.

The chain is built from TRBV29-1 and TRBJ2-2; possibly TRBD1 or TRBD2 for D (6 bases each). Germline V lookup: CDR1 SQVTM, CDR2 ANQGSEA. V was shortened by 4 bases and J by 3 bases, with 12 bases between the two germline ends. This CDR3 has 14 amino acids. The chain's CDR3 is CSVGRRGDTGELFF. CDR3 bases: TGCAGCGTTGGGCGGAGGGGGGACACCGGGGAGCTGTTTTTT.

On this clone itself: This same CDR3 is encoded by further DNA sequences in the sample. This chain uses TRBV7-8 with TRBJ2-7; D gene ambiguous. Trimming removed 2 bases from V and 5 bases from J, with 4 bases in between. The CDR3 is made up of 11 amino acids. The V gene's germline CDR1 is SGHVS and CDR2 FQNEAQ. CDR3 DNA sequence: TGTGCCAGCAGCTTACGTGACGAGCAGTACTTC. It encodes CASSLRDEQYF.

The chain has TRBV11-1 and TRBJ2-7; D may be TRBD1 (5 bases). The germline V and J ends were trimmed by 4 bases and 0 bases, with 13 bases remaining between them. This CDR3 is built from 15 residues. Per germline, CDR1 SGHAT and CDR2 FQDESV (reference sequence). The chain's CDR3 is CASSSRQHSSYEQYF. For the CDR3, the DNA is TGTGCCAGCAGCTCAAGACAGCATAGCTCCTACGAGCAGTACTTC.

In this sample, this clone turned up a few times. This chain links TRBV2 with TRBJ2-2, with 7 bases fitting TRBD1. Trimming took 7 bases from V and 5 from J; bases not matched to a gene: 7. The CDR3 extends over 14 amino acids. Germline V CDR1 and CDR2: SNHLY, FYNNEI. CDR3 in amino acids: CASIPDRETGELFF. Here the CDR3 DNA reads TGTGCCAGCATCCCCGACAGGGAGACCGGGGAGCTGTTTTTT.

The CDR3 is CASSLPREPNYGYTF. In DNA form, the CDR3 reads TGCGCCAGCAGCTTACCCAGGGAGCCTAACTATGGCTACACCTTC. The chain links TRBV5-1 to TRBJ1-2; TRBD1 might be the D (5 bases). The CDR3 is 15 amino acids. The germline V and J ends were trimmed by 2 bases and 0 bases, with 11 bases remaining between them. Germline V gene data show CDR1 as SGHRS and CDR2 as YFSETQ.

This clone was observed a few times. In the same sample, other DNA sequences code for this CDR3. The gene calls are TRBV27 and TRBJ2-7; 8 nucleotides match TRBD1. The CDR3 loop spans 13 amino acids. Germline loops: CDR1 MNHEY, CDR2 SMNVEV (reference sequence). Trimming cost V 5 bases and J 1 base; bases outside gene matches: 1. The CDR3 sequence is CASSRTGSYEQYF. CDR3 DNA: TGTGCCAGCAGTCGGACAGGGTCCTACGAGCAGTACTTC.

Here the CDR3 reads CASSLWGGANYGYTF. For the CDR3, the DNA is TGTGCCAGCAGTTTGTGGGGCGGAGCTAACTATGGCTACACCTTC. The gene calls are TRBV27 and TRBJ1-2; a weak D match, TRBD1 (5 bases). V was clipped by 3 bases and J by 0 bases, with 11 bases between them. There are 15 residues in the CDR3. Germline lookup yields CDR1 MNHEY and CDR2 SMNVEV (reference sequence).

This chain uses TRBV4-3 with TRBJ2-3; the D gene is possibly TRBD2 (5 bases). Germline CDR1 is LGHNA and CDR2 is YSLEER. V lost 0 bases to trimming and J lost 1 base, with 14 bases between them. The CDR3 runs to 17 residues. In DNA, the CDR3 is TGCGCCAGCAGCCAAGATTATAATAGCGCACGCACAGATACGCAGTATTTT. This codes for CASSQDYNSARTDTQYF.

This clone was detected a few times. V gene TRBV20-1 combines with J gene TRBJ2-1, with D hard to call. The CDR3 covers 11 residues. Trimming shortened V by 1 base and J by 6 bases, and 4 bases separated the two germline ends. The germline gives CDR1 DFQATT, CDR2 SNEGSKA (reference sequence). CDR3 residues: CSARVVNEQFF. In nucleotides, the CDR3 is TGCAGTGCTAGAGTGGTCAATGAGCAGTTCTTC.

The rearrangement links TRBV7-6 to TRBJ1-5; D unresolved. The V end was cut by 4 bases, the J end by 7 bases, with 14 bases between. Germline V CDR1 and CDR2: SGHVS, FNYEAQ. The CDR3 contains 14 residues. The CDR3 DNA follows: TGTGCCAGCAGCTCCACTGGCGTGAGGCAGCCCCAGCATTTT. It specifies CASSSTGVRQPQHF.

Of note for this clone: The same CDR3 arises from other DNA sequences in this sample as well. This chain uses TRBV18 with TRBJ2-7; D unclear. V shed 3 bases and J shed 1 base, with 7 bases lying between them. Germline V CDR1 and CDR2: KGHSH, LQKENI. This CDR3 comprises 13 residues. DNA for the CDR3: TGTGCCAGCTCACCCGGGCTATCCTACGAGCAGTACTTC. Its translation is CASSPGLSYEQYF.

V and J are TRBV6-6 and TRBJ2-7; TRBD2 agrees at 15 bases. V shed 6 bases and J 4 bases; nucleotides not matched to a gene: 4. The CDR3 covers 15 residues. Germline CDR1 and CDR2: MNHNY and SVGAGI (reference sequence). CDR3 sequence (DNA): TGTGCCAGCAGGGGGACTAGCGGGAGGCAATACGAGCAGTACTTC. Its protein is CASRGTSGRQYEQYF.